Listed below are T cell receptor beta chains from one sample, sequenced in a study of beta chain features in type 1 diabetes. The table came from immunoSEQ multiplex PCR; TCRdb's copy has only in-frame clones and leaves some out. The table has approximately 90,000 clones, around a third seen once. Sequencing used stem cell memory CD4+ T cells from blood. The receptors come from a woman under 30 in good health. Each CDR3 is given with its conserved first and last residue. The order of the fields is D gene, J gene, V gene, clone size, CDR3 DNA, CDR3 protein. The D gene is left open where the match is weak. Where a row states a size, it is once, few, many or the class of an expanded clone; other rows omit it.

d_call: TRBD2; j_call: TRBJ2-2; v_call: TRBV4-2; clone_size: few; cdr3_nt: TGTGCCAGCAGCCAAGGACTAGCGGGGGCTCCCGGGGAGCTGTTTTTT; cdr3_aa: CASSQGLAGAPGELFF
d_call: TRBD2; j_call: TRBJ2-1; v_call: TRBV19; clone_size: .; cdr3_nt: TGTGCCAGTAGTACCTCCGGGACTAGCGGGAAGGATGAGCAGTTCTTC; cdr3_aa: CASSTSGTSGKDEQFF
d_call: .; j_call: TRBJ2-2; v_call: TRBV6-1; clone_size: .; cdr3_nt: TGTGCCACCCACACAGGGCCGAACACCGGGGAGCTGTTTTTT; cdr3_aa: CATHTGPNTGELFF
d_call: .; j_call: TRBJ2-3; v_call: TRBV15; clone_size: .; cdr3_nt: TGTGCCACCAGCAGAGCGGACAAGAGCACAGATACGCAGTATTTT; cdr3_aa: CATSRADKSTDTQYF
d_call: TRBD1; j_call: TRBJ1-2; v_call: TRBV7-2; clone_size: .; cdr3_nt: TGTGCCAGCAGCCTCGGACAGGGGCACTATGGCTACACCTTC; cdr3_aa: CASSLGQGHYGYTF
d_call: TRBD2; j_call: TRBJ2-3; v_call: TRBV18; clone_size: once; cdr3_nt: TGTGCCAGCTCACCCCTAGCGGGGGGGCCGGCAGATACGCAGTATTTT; cdr3_aa: CASSPLAGGPADTQYF
d_call: TRBD2; j_call: TRBJ2-1; v_call: TRBV5-1; clone_size: once; cdr3_nt: TGCGCCAGCAGACTAGCGGGAGCTGAGAATGAGCAGTTCTTC; cdr3_aa: CASRLAGAENEQFF
d_call: .; j_call: TRBJ1-1; v_call: TRBV7-6; clone_size: .; cdr3_nt: TGTGCCAGCAGTCCTGGACTGATGAACACTGAAGCTTTCTTT; cdr3_aa: CASSPGLMNTEAFF
d_call: TRBD1; j_call: TRBJ2-1; v_call: TRBV7-7; clone_size: few; cdr3_nt: TGTGCTAGCAGCTTAACAGGGACAGGGAAGGATGAGCAGTTCTTC; cdr3_aa: CASSLTGTGKDEQFF
d_call: .; j_call: TRBJ1-2; v_call: TRBV7-3; clone_size: few; cdr3_nt: TGTGCCAACTACTATGGCTACACCTTC; cdr3_aa: CANYYGYTF
d_call: .; j_call: TRBJ1-2; v_call: TRBV5-1; clone_size: few; cdr3_nt: TGCGCCAGCGCCCCTCGACAGGAGATCTATGGCTACACCTTC; cdr3_aa: CASAPRQEIYGYTF
d_call: .; j_call: TRBJ2-2; v_call: TRBV12-5; clone_size: few; cdr3_nt: TGTGCTAGTGGTTCCCGCGACACCGGGGAGCTGTTTTTT; cdr3_aa: CASGSRDTGELFF
d_call: .; j_call: TRBJ1-1; v_call: TRBV2; clone_size: .; cdr3_nt: TGTGCCAGCAGTGAAGAGGGGTACTACGCCGAAGCTTTCTTT; cdr3_aa: CASSEEGYYAEAFF
d_call: TRBD2; j_call: TRBJ2-2; v_call: TRBV19; clone_size: .; cdr3_nt: TGTGCCAGTAGTTCCCCGGGAGGACGGGCTGGGGAGCTGTTTTTT; cdr3_aa: CASSSPGGRAGELFF
d_call: .; j_call: TRBJ1-2; v_call: TRBV4-2; clone_size: few; cdr3_nt: TGTGCCAGCAGCCAAGGGCTAGCGGGGGAAGGAGGCTACACCTTC; cdr3_aa: CASSQGLAGEGGYTF
d_call: TRBD1; j_call: TRBJ1-2; v_call: TRBV19; clone_size: few; cdr3_nt: TGTGCCAGTAGTATCATCTTGGGACAGGGTAACTATGGCTACACCTTC; cdr3_aa: CASSIILGQGNYGYTF
d_call: TRBD2; j_call: TRBJ2-5; v_call: TRBV28; clone_size: .; cdr3_nt: TGTGCCAGCGGTAGAGGGACTATTTTACCGTACTTC; cdr3_aa: CASGRGTILPYF
d_call: TRBD2; j_call: TRBJ2-3; v_call: TRBV5-5; clone_size: .; cdr3_nt: TGTGCCAGCAGGGAGGCGGGGGGATTCACAGATACGCAGTATTTT; cdr3_aa: CASREAGGFTDTQYF
d_call: .; j_call: TRBJ2-4; v_call: TRBV4-1; clone_size: .; cdr3_nt: TGCGCCAGCAGCCAAGCCCGGACTGGCCGTCTAGCCAAAAACATTCAGTACTTC; cdr3_aa: CASSQARTGRLAKNIQYF
d_call: .; j_call: TRBJ2-1; v_call: TRBV18; clone_size: few; cdr3_nt: TGTGCCAGCTCAGACACAGGGACGAACAATGAGCAGTTCTTC; cdr3_aa: CASSDTGTNNEQFF
d_call: TRBD1; j_call: TRBJ2-2; v_call: TRBV4-2; clone_size: .; cdr3_nt: TGTGCCACTACAGGGGCAGCCTCCCTTGACACCGGGGAGCTGTTTTTT; cdr3_aa: CATTGAASLDTGELFF
d_call: TRBD2; j_call: TRBJ2-2; v_call: TRBV5-1; clone_size: .; cdr3_nt: TGCGCCAGCAGCGAGAGAGGGAGGGCCGACGGGGAGCTGTTTTTT; cdr3_aa: CASSERGRADGELFF
d_call: .; j_call: TRBJ2-1; v_call: TRBV5-1; clone_size: .; cdr3_nt: TGCGCCAGCAGCTCCTGGACTACCCTGGATGAGCAGTTCTTC; cdr3_aa: CASSSWTTLDEQFF
d_call: TRBD1; j_call: TRBJ2-3; v_call: TRBV5-1; clone_size: few; cdr3_nt: TGCGCCAGCACCCACCAGGGACAGATCACAGATACGCAGTATTTT; cdr3_aa: CASTHQGQITDTQYF
d_call: .; j_call: TRBJ1-3; v_call: TRBV30; clone_size: few; cdr3_nt: TGTGCCTGGAGTGTGGCCATCTCTGGAAACACCATATATTTT; cdr3_aa: CAWSVAISGNTIYF
d_call: .; j_call: TRBJ2-1; v_call: TRBV11-2; clone_size: few; cdr3_nt: TGTGCCAGCAGTGGCGGGGCGGCGAGCTCCTACAATGAGCAGTTCTTC; cdr3_aa: CASSGGAASSYNEQFF
d_call: .; j_call: TRBJ1-2; v_call: TRBV4-2; clone_size: few; cdr3_nt: TGTGCCAGCAGCCAAGTAGGGGACTATGGCTACACCTTC; cdr3_aa: CASSQVGDYGYTF
d_call: TRBD2; j_call: TRBJ2-1; v_call: TRBV2; clone_size: .; cdr3_nt: TGTGCCAGCAAGGCGGGAGGTCTTATCTCCTACAATGAGCAGTTCTTC; cdr3_aa: CASKAGGLISYNEQFF
d_call: .; j_call: TRBJ2-1; v_call: TRBV28; clone_size: .; cdr3_nt: TGTGCCAGCAGTCCCCTGGGCTTTGCGGGCTCTAATGAGCAGTTCTTC; cdr3_aa: CASSPLGFAGSNEQFF
d_call: TRBD2; j_call: TRBJ2-1; v_call: TRBV6-5; clone_size: .; cdr3_nt: TGTGCCAGCAGTTATCGTAGCGGGGGGAGGGATGAGCAGTTCTTC; cdr3_aa: CASSYRSGGRDEQFF
d_call: .; j_call: TRBJ1-5; v_call: TRBV5-1; clone_size: few; cdr3_nt: TGCGCCAGCAGCTTGACGGGGGATAGCAATCAGCCCCAGCATTTT; cdr3_aa: CASSLTGDSNQPQHF
d_call: TRBD2; j_call: TRBJ2-3; v_call: TRBV7-2; clone_size: many; cdr3_nt: TGTGCCAGCAGCGGGCGAGCGGGACTCTCAGATACGCAGTATTTT; cdr3_aa: CASSGRAGLSDTQYF
d_call: TRBD2; j_call: TRBJ2-5; v_call: TRBV5-1; clone_size: .; cdr3_nt: TGCGCCAGCAGCTTGGGATCGCTAGCGGGAGAAGAGACCCAGTACTTC; cdr3_aa: CASSLGSLAGEETQYF
d_call: TRBD1; j_call: TRBJ2-7; v_call: TRBV28; clone_size: .; cdr3_nt: TGTGCCAGCAATAGGGACAGGGCCTACGAGCAGTACTTC; cdr3_aa: CASNRDRAYEQYF
d_call: .; j_call: TRBJ2-2; v_call: TRBV5-5; clone_size: few; cdr3_nt: TGTGCCAGCAGCGCAGTTGCCGGGGAGCTGTTTTTT; cdr3_aa: CASSAVAGELFF
d_call: TRBD1; j_call: TRBJ2-7; v_call: TRBV4-3; clone_size: few; cdr3_nt: TGCGCCAGCAGCCACGGTGCTGGGACAGGGGGTGGGGAGCAGTACTTC; cdr3_aa: CASSHGAGTGGGEQYF
d_call: .; j_call: TRBJ1-1; v_call: TRBV5-1; clone_size: .; cdr3_nt: TGCGCCAGCAGCTTGAACAGCATGAACACTGAAGCTTTCTTT; cdr3_aa: CASSLNSMNTEAFF
d_call: TRBD2; j_call: TRBJ2-7; v_call: TRBV5-1; clone_size: .; cdr3_nt: TGCGCCAGCAGCTTAGGGGACTACTCCTACGAGCAGTACTTC; cdr3_aa: CASSLGDYSYEQYF
d_call: .; j_call: TRBJ1-4; v_call: TRBV25-1; clone_size: .; cdr3_nt: TGTGCCAGCAGTGAAAGTGTAGGGGCTGAAAAACTGTTTTTT; cdr3_aa: CASSESVGAEKLFF
d_call: .; j_call: TRBJ1-5; v_call: TRBV30; clone_size: few; cdr3_nt: TGTGCCTGGAGTATCGGGGAGCTCAATCAGCCCCAGCATTTT; cdr3_aa: CAWSIGELNQPQHF